The next 29 T cell receptor beta chains were all read from a single sample in a study of PD-L1 blockade in urothelial cancer. The data were produced by immunoSEQ multiplex PCR, yet TCRdb's version contains in-frame clones alone and is incomplete. The table includes 50,000 or so clones, around 84% detected once. Stated time point: pretreatment peripheral blood. The specimen comprised PBMCs, sampled around atezolizumab (anti-PD-L1) treatment. The source is a man aged 50-60 years with urothelial cancer.

V and J are TRBV6-1 and TRBJ2-1; 7 bases line up with TRBD2. Germline CDR1 is MNHNS and CDR2 is SASEGT. CDR3 length: 11 amino acids. The J segment lost 10 bases and the V segment lost 6 bases, leaving 3 bases of the junction unmatched. The CDR3 sequence: CASRFSGEQFF. The CDR3 coding sequence is TGTGCCAGCAGATTTAGCGGGGAGCAGTTCTTC.

This chain links TRBV2 with TRBJ2-1; TRBD1 matches 7 bases. Germline V gene data show CDR1 as SNHLY and CDR2 as FYNNEI. V trimming: 6 bases; J trimming: 2 bases; junction bases outside the gene matches: 10. This CDR3 region has 16 residues. The CDR3 spells CASSFGTGTAYNEQFF. Written as DNA, the CDR3 is TGTGCCAGCAGCTTTGGGACCGGGACAGCCTACAATGAGCAGTTCTTC.

Concerning this clone: One junction end disagrees with the germline gene, perhaps due to a read error. The chain has TRBV7-2 and TRBJ1-2; no clear D. The CDR3 extends over 11 amino acids. Germline CDR1 is SGHTA and CDR2 is FQGNSA. The CDR3 sequence is CASSLEFGSAF. DNA of the CDR3: TGTGCCAGCAGCTTAGAATTCGGGTCAGCCTTC.

This sequence joins TRBV4-3 and TRBJ2-2; 11 positions match TRBD2. The CDR3 is made up of 18 amino acids. The V gene's germline CDR1 is LGHNA and CDR2 YSLEER. Germline trimming cut 3 bases from V and 2 bases from J; bases unmatched to any gene: 8. In DNA form, the CDR3 reads TGCGCCAGCAGCCACTTTTTAGCGGGAGGGACTAACACCGGGGAGCTGTTTTTT. Amino acids: CASSHFLAGGTNTGELFF.

The chain joins TRBV7-2 to TRBJ2-1; 8 positions agree with TRBD2. Germline CDR1 is SGHTA and CDR2 is FQGNSA. The junction had 10 bases not matched to a gene; V was cut back by 4 bases and J by 8 bases. This CDR3 comprises 15 residues. The CDR3 spells CASSSTRTSWDEQFF. The CDR3 DNA reads as TGTGCCAGCAGCTCGACCCGGACTAGCTGGGATGAGCAGTTCTTC. Combining the CDR3 with reference TRBV7-2 and TRBJ2-1 gives the whole variable domain GAGVSQSPSNKVTEKGKDVELRCDPISGHTALYWYRQSLGQGLEFLIYFQGNSAPDKSGLPSDRFSAERTGGSVSTLTIQRTQQEDSAVYLCASSSTRTSWDEQFFGPGTRLTVL.

V and J are TRBV27 and TRBJ1-1; 8 bases are a match to TRBD1. The CDR3 covers 15 residues. V was pared by 4 bases and J by 1 base, with 5 bases of the junction left unmatched. Germline CDR1 and CDR2: MNHEY and SMNVEV (reference sequence). The CDR3 sequence: CASSSRGQKNTEAFF. The CDR3 DNA sequence: TGTGCCAGCAGTTCCAGGGGGCAAAAGAACACTGAAGCTTTCTTT.

CDR3 bases: TGCGCCAGCAGCTCGGACGGGGATAATTCACCCCTCCACTTT. This translates into CASSSDGDNSPLHF. The chain combines TRBV5-1 with TRBJ1-6, with D unclear. Germline values: CDR1 SGHRS, CDR2 YFSETQ. This CDR3 is built from 14 residues. Trimming shortened V by 3 bases and J by 5 bases, and 9 bases separated the two germline ends.

J is TRBJ2-7 and V is TRBV14; 13 nucleotides match TRBD2. This CDR3 has 18 amino acids. Germline V CDR1 and CDR2: SGHDN, FVKESK. Losses at the gene ends were 0 bases for V and 3 bases for J; bases not matched to a gene: 8. For the CDR3, the DNA is TGTGCCAGCAGCCAAGATTTTAAAACTAGCGGGGGGGTCTACGAGCAGTACTTC. It is translated as CASSQDFKTSGGVYEQYF.

V and J are TRBV28 and TRBJ1-5; D is ambiguous. The V gene lost 6 bases and the J gene lost 3 bases, with 12 bases spanning the gap. This CDR3 is built from 14 residues. Germline CDR1 MDHEN, CDR2 SYDVKM. The CDR3 is CASSPQRFNQPQHF. CDR3 nucleotide sequence: TGTGCCAGCAGCCCACAACGATTCAATCAGCCCCAGCATTTT.

The gene calls are TRBV18 and TRBJ2-1; 8 bases agree with TRBD2. Trimming took 5 bases from V and 7 from J; bases not matched to a gene: 7. The CDR3 covers 14 residues. Per germline, CDR1 KGHSH and CDR2 LQKENI. The CDR3 protein is CASSSSGGLNEQFF. The DNA for the CDR3 is TGTGCCAGCTCATCAAGCGGGGGATTGAATGAGCAGTTCTTC.

This chain uses TRBV10-3 with TRBJ2-7; D perhaps matches TRBD2 (6 bases). The V end was cut by 8 bases, the J end by 5 bases, with 19 bases between. Germline CDR1 reads ENHRY; CDR2 reads SYGVKD. The CDR3 is 14 residues long. The CDR3 region has the DNA TGTGCCATCTCCGGGACTTCCTTTCGGGACGAGCAGTACTTC. Protein product: CAISGTSFRDEQYF.

V is TRBV28 and J is TRBJ2-7; 7 bases are shared with TRBD1. This CDR3 has 14 residues. V lost 7 bases to trimming and J lost 6 bases; unmatched junction nucleotides: 12. Germline CDR1 reads MDHEN; CDR2 reads SYDVKM. CDR3 loop: CASTAGTAGLEQYF. DNA for the CDR3: TGTGCCAGCACCGCCGGGACAGCCGGTCTCGAGCAGTACTTC.

This clone was observed a handful of times. The chain is built from TRBV6-5 and TRBJ1-1; no definite D call. V lost 4 bases to trimming and J lost 0 bases, with 6 bases between them. Germline-derived CDR1 and CDR2 are MNHEY and SVGAGI. This CDR3 is built from 13 residues. CDR3 in DNA: TGTGCCAGCAGTTCCTCCATGAACACTGAAGCTTTCTTT. Translation gives CASSSSMNTEAFF.

This chain connects TRBV6-5 to TRBJ2-1; possibly TRBD2 for D (5 bases). V was cut by 5 bases and J by 9 bases, with 14 bases left in between. Germline-derived CDR1 and CDR2 are MNHEY and SVGAGI. The CDR3 is 13 residues long. CDR3 sequence (DNA): TGTGCCAGCAGTCCGCAGTCTAGCCCTGAGCAGTTCTTC. It is translated as CASSPQSSPEQFF.

The gene calls are TRBV2 and TRBJ2-7; D might be TRBD2 (6 bases). Trimming took 4 bases from V and 3 from J, leaving 13 bases between them. CDR3 length: 14 residues. Germline-derived CDR1 and CDR2 are SNHLY and FYNNEI. For the CDR3, the DNA is TGTGCCAGCAGTGGCGACGGGAGCTTCTACGAGCAGTACTTC. Amino acid sequence: CASSGDGSFYEQYF.

The rearrangement uses TRBV29-1 and TRBJ2-7; 7 bases fit TRBD2. CDR1 and CDR2 (germline): SQVTM, ANQGSEA. The CDR3 extends over 14 amino acids. The trim removed 6 bases at V and 1 base at J, leaving 9 bases unmatched. The CDR3 sequence is CSVDGLDGSYEQYF. The CDR3 DNA reads TGCAGCGTCGATGGACTAGACGGATCCTACGAGCAGTACTTC.

Here the CDR3 DNA reads TGTGCCTGGAGTAGCGGGGGGGCCCCGTTAAGCACAGATACGCAGTATTTT. It is translated as CAWSSGGAPLSTDTQYF. This chain joins TRBV30 and TRBJ2-3; 10 bases fit TRBD2. The V gene's germline CDR1 is GTSNPN and CDR2 SVGIG (reference sequence). Unmatched junction bases numbered 8, after V lost 2 bases and J lost 0 bases. CDR3 size: 17 residues.

This clone was seen just once. The chain has TRBV2 and TRBJ2-2; 7 bases are shared with TRBD1. Germline lookup yields CDR1 SNHLY and CDR2 FYNNEI. Trimming removed 8 bases from V and 4 bases from J; junction bases left unmatched: 7. The CDR3 loop spans 14 amino acids. The CDR3 region has the DNA TGTGCCAGCGGTGGGACAGAGCGCACCGGGGAGCTGTTTTTT. It encodes CASGGTERTGELFF.

The chain carries TRBV2 and TRBJ2-1; TRBD2 matches at 9 bases. CDR1 SNHLY and CDR2 FYNNEI come from the germline V gene. This CDR3 is 15 amino acids long. Trimming at V came to 11 bases and at J to 2 bases, leaving 10 bases not matched to a gene. In DNA form, the CDR3 reads TGTGCCGGAGACCGCGGGGGGGGCGCCTACAATGAGCAGTTCTTC. Its protein product is CAGDRGGGAYNEQFF.

The sample holds one count of this clone. The chain couples TRBV5-1 to TRBJ2-1; the match to TRBD2 covers 8 bases. Germline CDR1 is SGHRS and CDR2 is YFSETQ. This CDR3 region has 15 residues. Trimming removed 6 bases from V and 3 bases from J; junction bases left unmatched: 8. CDR3 sequence (DNA): TGCGCCAGCACCCCTGCGGGGGGCTACTACAATGAGCAGTTCTTC. Encoded protein: CASTPAGGYYNEQFF. The whole variable domain, filled in from reference TRBV5-1 and TRBJ2-1, reads KAGVTQTPRYLIKTRGQQVTLSCSPISGHRSVSWYQQTPGQGLQFLFEYFSETQRNKGNFPGRFSGRQFSNSRSEMNVSTLELGDSALYLCASTPAGGYYNEQFFGPGTRLTVL.

This chain connects TRBV11-2 to TRBJ2-1, with D possibly TRBD2 on 5 matching bases. Germline V CDR1 and CDR2: SGHAT, FQNNGV. Trimming removed 1 base at V and 0 bases at J, with 10 bases between. The CDR3 has 16 residues. CDR3 loop: CASSLVRGSSYNEQFF. CDR3 bases: TGTGCCAGCAGCTTAGTACGGGGTAGCTCCTACAATGAGCAGTTCTTC.

The rearrangement uses TRBV28 and TRBJ2-2; TRBD1 matches at 8 bases. The germline V gene has CDR1 MDHEN and CDR2 SYDVKM. Trimming cost V 5 bases and J 7 bases; bases outside gene matches: 6. The CDR3 length is 14 residues. In DNA, the CDR3 is TGTGCCAGCAGTCGGACAGGGAGGAGCGGGGAGCTGTTTTTT. Amino acids: CASSRTGRSGELFF.

The chain combines TRBV27 with TRBJ2-1; TRBD2 matches at 9 bases. This CDR3 spans 15 amino acids. V gave up 5 bases and J gave up 12 bases; unmatched junction bases: 14. Germline CDR1 reads MNHEY; CDR2 reads SMNVEV (reference sequence). CDR3 nucleotides: TGTGCCAGCAGTCCCTGGGCTAGCGGGGAATGGGGGCAGTTCTTC. It yields the protein CASSPWASGEWGQFF.

The chain has TRBV9 and TRBJ2-1; the D is unclear. CDR1 and CDR2 from the germline V gene are SGDLS and YYNGEE. The CDR3 runs 13 residues. The V end lost 0 bases, the J end lost 6 bases, and 7 bases lay between the germline ends. The CDR3 bases are TGTGCCAGCAGCGTAGCTACGGGCAATGAGCAGTTCTTC. Its translation: CASSVATGNEQFF.

The genes are TRBV18 and TRBJ2-5; 8 positions match TRBD1. V lost 2 bases and J lost 3; bases outside the gene matches: 8. Germline CDR1 reads KGHSH; CDR2 reads LQKENI. The CDR3 totals 16 residues. Here the CDR3 reads CASSPMARQGKETQYF. For the CDR3, the DNA is TGTGCCAGCTCACCAATGGCCAGACAGGGGAAAGAGACCCAGTACTTC.

The rearrangement uses TRBV29-1 and TRBJ1-1; D unresolved. Germline-derived CDR1 and CDR2 are SQVTM and ANQGSEA. This CDR3 comprises 10 residues. Trimming shortened V by 8 bases and J by 8 bases, and 12 bases separated the two germline ends. The CDR3 DNA reads as TGCAGCACCGACACCCGAGAAGCTTTCTTT. Amino acids: CSTDTREAFF.

This clone has just one count. The chain carries TRBV27 and TRBJ2-1, with 7 bases fitting TRBD2. The CDR3 is 17 residues long. Germline lookup yields CDR1 MNHEY and CDR2 SMNVEV (reference sequence). V shed 10 bases, J shed 0 bases, and the junction held 15 bases outside the gene matches. The DNA for the CDR3 is TGTGCCATTAAGGGGCTAGCGGAAACAAACTCCTACAATGAGCAGTTCTTC. As protein: CAIKGLAETNSYNEQFF.

V is TRBV5-1 and J is TRBJ2-7; TRBD2 agrees at 13 bases. CDR1 is SGHRS and CDR2 is YFSETQ in the germline V gene. The CDR3 is 18 amino acids. Trimming at V came to 7 bases and at J to 1 base, leaving 14 bases not matched to a gene. This CDR3 reads CASVQGEGLAGDSYEQYF. The CDR3 DNA follows: TGCGCCAGCGTCCAGGGGGAAGGACTAGCGGGAGATTCCTACGAGCAGTACTTC.

V and J are TRBV16 and TRBJ2-5; possible D gene TRBD2, 5 bases. Germline V CDR1 and CDR2: KGHSY, FQNENV. The CDR3 covers 14 residues. V lost 4 bases to trimming and J lost 1 base, with 10 bases between them. The CDR3 reads CASSRGRSQETQYF. CDR3 nucleotides: TGTGCCAGCAGCCGAGGGCGGTCCCAAGAGACCCAGTACTTC.